One and the same sample provided the 26 T cell receptor beta chains below, sequenced in a study of T cells in Graves' hyperthyroidism and ophthalmopathy. Amplification yielded TCR beta CDR3 regions, with RNA transcripts as the source. A set of HTBI primers served as the primers for a first-round RT-PCR of the TCR CDR3. A single record per CDR3 protein comes from TCRdb applying MiXCR to the multiplex PCR reads. The sample lists about half a million distinct CDR3 sequences, 20% seen once, with approximately 50% in the top ten. Sequencing was performed on blood. The receptors here all came from a man between 35 and 55 years old with Graves' ophthalmopathy.

CDR3 nucleotides: TGTGCCAGCAGCTTAAGTGCTAGCGGGGTGTACAATGAGCAGTTCTTC. Amino acid sequence: CASSLSASGVYNEQFF. The V and J genes are TRBV7-3 and TRBJ2-1; 9 nucleotides agree with TRBD2. Losses at the gene ends were 1 base for V and 4 bases for J; bases not matched to a gene: 5. CDR3 length equals 16 residues. The V gene's germline CDR1 is SGHTA and CDR2 FQGTGA.

Comment on this clonotype: This sequence may be a read error, since a much larger clone differs from it by one base. The chain is built from TRBV11-3 and TRBJ2-1; 7 bases are a match to TRBD1. The CDR3 is 13 amino acids. CDR1 is SGHNT and CDR2 is YENEEA in the germline V gene. This CDR3 is CAGSLEGAREQFF. In DNA, the CDR3 is TGTGCCGGCAGCCTTGAGGGGGCTCGCGAGCAGTTCTTC.

The chain joins TRBV20-1 to TRBJ1-5, with unresolved D. With 7 bases removed from V and 0 bases from J, the gap between germline ends came to 7 bases. The CDR3 runs to 12 residues. Germline V gene data show CDR1 as DFQATT and CDR2 as SNEGSKA (reference sequence). The CDR3 DNA is TGCAGTGTGCGTAGTAGCAATCAGCCCCAGCATTTT. This gives the protein CSVRSSNQPQHF.

On this clonotype: An end of the junction differs from the germline gene, which may be a read error. V gene TRBV6-1 combines with J gene TRBJ1-1; D is possibly TRBD1 (6 bases). CDR1 is MNHNS, CDR2 SASEGT, per germline. This CDR3 has 13 residues. This CDR3 reads CASNEQGNTEAFF. The CDR3 DNA follows: TGTGCCAGCAATGAACAGGGAAACACTGAAGCTTTCTTT.

This clonotype was counted many times. The chain employs TRBV2 and TRBJ2-5, with 10 bases lining up with TRBD1. CDR3 length: 17 amino acids. Germline values: CDR1 SNHLY, CDR2 FYNNEI. J lost 2 bases, V lost 6 bases, and 12 bases had no gene match. The CDR3 nucleotides read TGTGCCAGCAGGACAGGGGGCCTTCCTAGGTTACAAGAGACCCAGTACTTC. The encoded protein is CASRTGGLPRLQETQYF.

V usage is TRBV20-1 and J usage is TRBJ1-2; D gene unclear. CDR3 length: 15 residues. Germline V gene sequence: CDR1 DFQATT, CDR2 SNEGSKA (reference sequence). V lost 0 bases, J lost 4 bases, and 15 bases lay in between. The DNA for the CDR3 is TGCAGTGCTAGAGAAGCGGGAATGAACCTCTATGGCTACACCTTC. Translation: CSAREAGMNLYGYTF.

This clonotype showed up just a few times. V and J are TRBV19 and TRBJ1-5, with 8 positions matching TRBD1. V lost 6 bases and J lost 6; bases outside the gene matches: 10. The CDR3 has 15 residues. Germline CDR1 and CDR2: LNHDA and SQIVND (reference sequence). The CDR3 coding sequence is TGTGCCAGTAGCCCAGACCAGGGGGCCGTTCAGCCCCAGCATTTT. It translates to CASSPDQGAVQPQHF.

This clonotype has just a few counts. The chain recombines TRBV20-1 with TRBJ2-1; TRBD1 or TRBD2 may be the D gene (6 bases each). Looked up from germline, CDR1 is DFQATT and CDR2 is SNEGSKA (reference sequence). The CDR3 length is 17 residues. V lost 3 bases, J lost 0 bases, and 18 bases lay in between. CDR3 nucleotide sequence: TGCAGTGCTAGTTTGGTTCGGGGGCTTAGCTCCTACAATGAGCAGTTCTTC. Protein product: CSASLVRGLSSYNEQFF.

The gene calls are TRBV7-9 and TRBJ2-1, with unresolved D. This CDR3 has 14 amino acids. The V gene's germline CDR1 is SEHNR and CDR2 FQNEAQ (reference sequence). V gave up 8 bases and J gave up 5 bases, with 16 bases separating them. The CDR3 DNA follows: TGTGCCAGCCTACTTGTTGGGCTCGACAATGAGCAGTTCTTC. The encoded protein is CASLLVGLDNEQFF. The full variable domain, rest sourced from reference TRBV7-9 and TRBJ2-1, is DTGVSQNPRHKITKRGQNVTFRCDPISEHNRLYWYRQTLGQGPEFLTYFQNEAQLEKSRLLSDRFSAERPKGSFSTLEIQRTEQGDSAMYLCASLLVGLDNEQFFGPGTRLTVL.

This chain joins TRBV6-5 and TRBJ2-7; 8 bases agree with TRBD1. J was trimmed by 3 bases and V by 0 bases; bases with no gene match: 16. Germline CDR1 reads MNHEY; CDR2 reads SVGAGI. The CDR3 runs 19 residues. Here the CDR3 DNA reads TGTGCCAGCAGTTACTCGATCCGACAGGGGATTGGGAAAAACTACGAGCAGTACTTC. It encodes CASSYSIRQGIGKNYEQYF.

The chain uses TRBV10-3 and TRBJ1-1, with a weak D call TRBD1 (6 bases). Trimming took 3 bases from V and 3 from J, leaving 8 bases between them. In germline, CDR1 is ENHRY, CDR2 SYGVKD. This CDR3 comprises 13 residues. The DNA for the CDR3 is TGTGCCATCAGTGACGGGGGCGACACTGAAGCTTTCTTT. As protein: CAISDGGDTEAFF.

The CDR3 region is CASSQEVGVRQPQHF. CDR3 bases: TGCGCCAGCAGCCAAGAGGTGGGGGTTCGTCAGCCCCAGCATTTT. The rearrangement joins TRBV4-1 to TRBJ1-5; TRBD1 might be the D (5 bases). Germline CDR1 MGHRA, CDR2 YSYEKL. The CDR3 has 15 residues. V was clipped by 0 bases and J by 6 bases, with 12 bases between them.

The sample holds many counts of this clonotype. The genes are TRBV12-3 or TRBV12-4 and TRBJ2-5, with TRBD1 identical over 12 bases. With V trimmed by 2 bases and J by 4 bases, 8 bases remained unmatched. The CDR3 covers 17 residues. The CDR3 region is CASSLMLGQGARETQYF. As DNA, the CDR3 is TGTGCCAGCAGTTTAATGTTGGGACAGGGGGCGCGAGAGACCCAGTACTTC.

On this clonotype: A much more abundant neighbour one base away suggests this may be a read error. The chain employs TRBV5-8 and TRBJ2-1; D is uncertain. The V gene's germline CDR1 is SGHTS and CDR2 YDEGEE. CDR3 size: 15 residues. The V and J ends lost 1 base and 2 bases respectively, with 10 bases between them. This chain's CDR3 is CASSLYGSPYNEQFF. Written as DNA, the CDR3 is TGTGCCAGCAGCTTGTACGGTAGCCCCTACAATGAGCAGTTCTTC.

This clonotype has only a few counts. CDR3 sequence: CASSFSSDSYSNQPQHF. CDR3 DNA sequence: TGTGCCAGCAGCTTCAGTTCGGACAGCTATAGCAATCAGCCCCAGCATTTT. The chain is built from TRBV5-8 and TRBJ1-5, with a weak D call TRBD1 (6 bases). Germline loops: CDR1 SGHTS, CDR2 YDEGEE. With 2 bases removed from V and 0 bases from J, the gap between germline ends came to 15 bases. The CDR3 is 17 residues long.

Remarks on this clonotype: At one end, the junction sequence differs from germline, possibly due to a read error. This sequence joins TRBV12-3 or TRBV12-4 and TRBJ2-1; 15 bases are shared with TRBD2. The CDR3 sequence is 21 residues long. For the CDR3, the DNA is TGTGCCAGCAGCTTAGGATTCATGGGACTAGCGGGAGGAAGCTCCTACAATGAGCAGTTCTTC. This codes for CASSLGFMGLAGGSSYNEQFF.

This clonotype showed up just a few times. The chain uses TRBV5-6 and TRBJ2-1, with 9 bases aligning to TRBD2. The CDR3 contains 17 residues. V lost 3 bases, J lost 0 bases, and 7 bases stayed unmatched. CDR1 and CDR2 from the germline V gene are SGHDT and YYEEEE. CDR3: CASSWYSGRSSYNEQFF. The CDR3 DNA reads TGTGCCAGCAGCTGGTATAGCGGGAGAAGCTCCTACAATGAGCAGTTCTTC.

The chain couples TRBV20-1 to TRBJ2-1, with a possible D match to TRBD2 (6 bases). The germline CDR1 and CDR2 sequences are DFQATT and SNEGSKA (reference sequence). Trimming pared 0 bases from V and 13 bases from J, leaving 16 bases between. This CDR3 spans 13 amino acids. CDR3 sequence (DNA): TGCAGTGCTAGAGATCCATGGAGGGCGTATCAGTTCTTC. It specifies CSARDPWRAYQFF.

This clonotype was counted only a few times. The V and J genes are TRBV5-1 and TRBJ1-2; D remains unclear. CDR3 length: 15 residues. CDR1 and CDR2 from the germline V gene are SGHRS and YFSETQ. V lost 1 base, J lost 0 bases, and 10 bases lay in between. CDR3 amino acids: CASSLTTATNYGYTF. The CDR3 DNA reads TGCGCCAGCAGCTTGACGACGGCTACTAACTATGGCTACACCTTC.

The table lists this clonotype with many counts. V usage is TRBV30 and J usage is TRBJ2-7, with D possibly being TRBD1 (5 bases). This CDR3 is 14 amino acids long. Trimming removed 0 bases from V and 7 bases from J, with 16 bases in between. Germline CDR1 GTSNPN, CDR2 SVGIG (reference sequence). CDR3 nucleotides: TGTGCCTGGAGTGTACTATTAGGGGATGGGGAGCAGTACTTC. Translation gives CAWSVLLGDGEQYF.

This clonotype was observed at least ten times. The V gene is TRBV2, the J gene TRBJ2-5; the D gene is possibly TRBD2 (5 bases). The V gene's germline CDR1 is SNHLY and CDR2 FYNNEI. Deletions cut 8 bases from V and 1 base from J, with 20 bases between. The CDR3 loop spans 16 amino acids. The CDR3 sequence: CASGPRGSSTQETQYF. The CDR3 DNA sequence: TGTGCCAGCGGGCCTCGGGGTTCGTCAACCCAAGAGACCCAGTACTTC.

This clonotype was counted ten times or more. V usage is TRBV2 and J usage is TRBJ2-3, with 7 positions matching TRBD1. The germline gives CDR1 SNHLY, CDR2 FYNNEI. J gave up 1 base and V 6 bases, and 7 bases lay outside the gene matches. The CDR3 runs to 15 residues. The CDR3 is CASSLHTGGTDTQYF. The CDR3 bases are TGTGCCAGCAGCCTCCATACAGGGGGCACAGATACGCAGTATTTT.

This clonotype was observed many times. V gene TRBV5-6 combines with J gene TRBJ1-1; D is unresolved. The CDR3 is 11 residues long. Deletions cut 0 bases from V and 8 bases from J, with 5 bases between. Germline lookup yields CDR1 SGHDT and CDR2 YYEEEE. CDR3 sequence: CASSLEAEAFF. The CDR3 coding sequence is TGTGCCAGCAGCTTGGAGGCAGAAGCTTTCTTT.

V and J are TRBV20-1 and TRBJ2-5; unclear D gene. Germline V gives CDR1 DFQATT, CDR2 SNEGSKA (reference sequence). V shed 6 bases and J shed 1 base, with 12 bases lying between them. The CDR3 totals 13 residues. CDR3 nucleotides: TGCAGTGCCCCCCTGGCCAGCCAAGAGACCCAGTACTTC. Encoded protein: CSAPLASQETQYF.

The chain carries TRBV3-1 and TRBJ1-1, with TRBD1 as a possible D gene (6 bases). The CDR3 is 16 residues long. Germline values: CDR1 LGHDT, CDR2 YNNKEL (reference sequence). V was pared by 4 bases and J by 5 bases, with 20 bases between. The CDR3 coding sequence is TGTGCCAGCAGCCTCTCGTCGGGGGGCAAGGATACTGAAGCTTTCTTT. Its translation: CASSLSSGGKDTEAFF. Full variable domain (missing parts from reference TRBV3-1 and TRBJ1-1): DTAVSQTPKYLVTQMGNDKSIKCEQNLGHDTMYWYKQDSKKFLKIMFSYNNKELIINETVPNRFSPKSPDKAHLNLHINSLELGDSAVYFCASSLSSGGKDTEAFFGQGTRLTVV.

V is TRBV12-3 or TRBV12-4 and J is TRBJ1-3; D perhaps matches TRBD1 (5 bases). CDR3 length: 15 amino acids. With 1 base removed from V and 8 bases from J, the gap between germline ends came to 15 bases. CDR3 in amino acids: CASSLGGAPGDTIYF. The CDR3 DNA is TGTGCCAGCAGTTTAGGGGGCGCGCCGGGGGACACCATATATTTT.